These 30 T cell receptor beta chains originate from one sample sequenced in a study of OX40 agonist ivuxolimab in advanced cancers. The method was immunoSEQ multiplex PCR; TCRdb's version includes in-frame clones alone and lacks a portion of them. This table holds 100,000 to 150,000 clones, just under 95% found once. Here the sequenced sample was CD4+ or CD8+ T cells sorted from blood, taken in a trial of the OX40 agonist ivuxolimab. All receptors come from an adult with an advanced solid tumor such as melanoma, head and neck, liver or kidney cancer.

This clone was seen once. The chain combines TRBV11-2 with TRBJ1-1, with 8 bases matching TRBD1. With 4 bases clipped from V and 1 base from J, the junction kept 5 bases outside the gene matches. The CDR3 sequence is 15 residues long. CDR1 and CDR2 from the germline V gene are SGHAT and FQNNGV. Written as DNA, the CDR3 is TGTGCCAGCAGCTACTACAGGGGGGGGAACACTGAAGCTTTCTTT. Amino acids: CASSYYRGGNTEAFF.

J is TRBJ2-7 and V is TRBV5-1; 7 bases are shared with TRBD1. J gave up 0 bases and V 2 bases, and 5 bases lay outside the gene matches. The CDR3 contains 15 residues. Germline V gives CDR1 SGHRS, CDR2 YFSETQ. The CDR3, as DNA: TGCGCCAGCAGCTTCGGACAGGAGAGCTCCTACGAGCAGTACTTC. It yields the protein CASSFGQESSYEQYF.

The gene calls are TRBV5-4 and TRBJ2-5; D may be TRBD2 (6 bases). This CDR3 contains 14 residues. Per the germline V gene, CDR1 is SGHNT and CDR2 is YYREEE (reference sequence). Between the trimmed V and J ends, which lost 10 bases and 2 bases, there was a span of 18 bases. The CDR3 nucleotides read TGTGCCGGAATGCGGGACCAAAGACAAGAGACCCAGTACTTC. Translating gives CAGMRDQRQETQYF.

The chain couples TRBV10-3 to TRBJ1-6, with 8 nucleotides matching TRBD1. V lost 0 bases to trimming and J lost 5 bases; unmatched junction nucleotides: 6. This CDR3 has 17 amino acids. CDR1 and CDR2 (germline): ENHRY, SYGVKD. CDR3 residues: CAISESRGTGHNSPLHF. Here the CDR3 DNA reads TGTGCCATCAGTGAGTCCCGAGGGACAGGTCATAATTCACCCCTCCACTTT.

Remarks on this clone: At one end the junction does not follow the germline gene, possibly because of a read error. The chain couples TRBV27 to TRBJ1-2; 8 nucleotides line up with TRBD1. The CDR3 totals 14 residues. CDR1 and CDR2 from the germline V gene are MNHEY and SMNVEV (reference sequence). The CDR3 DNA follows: TGTGCCAGCAGTGTATCAGGGGGCAGGTATGGCTACACCTTC. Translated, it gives CASSVSGGRYGYTF.

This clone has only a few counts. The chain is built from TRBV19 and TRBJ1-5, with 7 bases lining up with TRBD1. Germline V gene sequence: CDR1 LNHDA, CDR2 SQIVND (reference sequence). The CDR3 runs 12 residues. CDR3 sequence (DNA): TGTGCATCAGACAGGGCACAACAGCCCCAGCATTTT. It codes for CASDRAQQPQHF.

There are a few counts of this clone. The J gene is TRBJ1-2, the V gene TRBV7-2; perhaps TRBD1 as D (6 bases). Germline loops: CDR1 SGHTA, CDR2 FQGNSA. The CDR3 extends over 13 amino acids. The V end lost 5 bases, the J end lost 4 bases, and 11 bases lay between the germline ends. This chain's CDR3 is CASSPPGVYGYTF. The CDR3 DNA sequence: TGTGCCAGCAGCCCCCCAGGGGTCTATGGCTACACCTTC.

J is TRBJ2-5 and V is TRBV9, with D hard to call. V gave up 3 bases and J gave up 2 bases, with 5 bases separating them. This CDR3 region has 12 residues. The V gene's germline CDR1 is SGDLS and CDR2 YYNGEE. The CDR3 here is CASSATQETQYF. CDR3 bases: TGTGCCAGCAGCGCTACTCAAGAGACCCAGTACTTC.

CDR3 coding DNA: TGTGCCAGCAGCCCGGGACAGGGTATGATCAGGACCTACGAGCAGTACTTC. This gives the protein CASSPGQGMIRTYEQYF. This sequence joins TRBV5-4 and TRBJ2-7; TRBD1 agrees at 9 bases. Germline V lookup: CDR1 SGHNT, CDR2 YYREEE (reference sequence). The CDR3 has 17 amino acids. V was pared by 4 bases and J by 2 bases, with 13 bases of the junction left unmatched.

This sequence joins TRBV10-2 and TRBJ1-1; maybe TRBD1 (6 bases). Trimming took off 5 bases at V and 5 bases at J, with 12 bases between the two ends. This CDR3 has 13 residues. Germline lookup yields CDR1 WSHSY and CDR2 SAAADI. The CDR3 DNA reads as TGCGCCAGCAGTCAACAGGGTCGGACTGAAGCTTTCTTT. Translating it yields CASSQQGRTEAFF.

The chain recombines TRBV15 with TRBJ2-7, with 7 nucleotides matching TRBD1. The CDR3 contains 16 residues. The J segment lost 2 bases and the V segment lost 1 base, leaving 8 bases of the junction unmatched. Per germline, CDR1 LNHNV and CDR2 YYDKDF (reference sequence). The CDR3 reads CATSRGPRTGPYEQYF. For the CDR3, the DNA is TGTGCCACCAGCAGAGGACCAAGGACAGGACCCTACGAGCAGTACTTC.

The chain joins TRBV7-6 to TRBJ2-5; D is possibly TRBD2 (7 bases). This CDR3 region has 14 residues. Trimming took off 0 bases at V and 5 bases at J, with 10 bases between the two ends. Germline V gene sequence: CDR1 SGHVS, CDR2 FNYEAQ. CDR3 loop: CASSLAGGQETQYF. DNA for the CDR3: TGTGCCAGCAGCTTAGCGGGGGGGCAGGAGACCCAGTACTTC.

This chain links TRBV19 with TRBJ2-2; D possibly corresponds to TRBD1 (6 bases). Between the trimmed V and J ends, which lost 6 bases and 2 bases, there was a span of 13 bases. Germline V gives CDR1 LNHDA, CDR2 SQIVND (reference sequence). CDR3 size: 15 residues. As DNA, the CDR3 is TGTGCCAGTAGAGCCACGGACAGAAACACCGGGGAGCTGTTTTTT. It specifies CASRATDRNTGELFF. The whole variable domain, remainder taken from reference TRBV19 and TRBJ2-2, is DGGITQSPKYLFRKEGQNVTLSCEQNLNHDAMYWYRQDPGQGLRLIYYSQIVNDFQKGDIAEGYSVSREKKESFPLTVTSAQKNPTAFYLCASRATDRNTGELFFGEGSRLTVL.

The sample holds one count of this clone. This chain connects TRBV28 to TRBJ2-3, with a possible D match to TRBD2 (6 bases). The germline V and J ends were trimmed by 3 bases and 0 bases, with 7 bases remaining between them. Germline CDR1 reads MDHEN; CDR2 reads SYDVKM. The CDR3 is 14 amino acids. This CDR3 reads CASSFGTSTDTQYF. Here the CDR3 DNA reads TGTGCCAGCAGTTTTGGGACTAGCACAGATACGCAGTATTTT.

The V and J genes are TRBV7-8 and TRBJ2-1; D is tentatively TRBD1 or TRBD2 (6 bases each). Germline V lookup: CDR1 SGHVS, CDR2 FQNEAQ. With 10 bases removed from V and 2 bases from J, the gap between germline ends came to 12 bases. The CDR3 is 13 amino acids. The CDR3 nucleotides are TGTGCCACCCAGGAGGGGGCCTACAATGAGCAGTTCTTC. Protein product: CATQEGAYNEQFF.

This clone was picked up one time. The CDR3 nucleotides are TGTGCCAGCAACCCCAAACAGGGGATAAGGCAGCCCCAGCATTTT. Protein: CASNPKQGIRQPQHF. V is TRBV28 and J is TRBJ1-5; 7 bases match TRBD1. There are 15 residues in the CDR3. The germline V gene encodes CDR1 MDHEN and CDR2 SYDVKM. J was trimmed by 7 bases and V by 7 bases; bases with no gene match: 13.

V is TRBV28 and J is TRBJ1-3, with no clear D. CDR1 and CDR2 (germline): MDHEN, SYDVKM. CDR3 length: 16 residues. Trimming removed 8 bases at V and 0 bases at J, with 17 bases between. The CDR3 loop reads CASPPTGLSSGNTIYF. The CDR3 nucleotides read TGTGCCAGCCCGCCAACGGGCTTAAGCTCTGGAAACACCATATATTTT.

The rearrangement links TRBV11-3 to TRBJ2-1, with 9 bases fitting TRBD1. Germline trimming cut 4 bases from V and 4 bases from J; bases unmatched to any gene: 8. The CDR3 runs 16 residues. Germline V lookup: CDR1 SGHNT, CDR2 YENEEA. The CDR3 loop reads CASSWSMGTGYNEQFF. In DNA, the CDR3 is TGTGCCAGCAGCTGGTCAATGGGGACAGGGTACAATGAGCAGTTCTTC.

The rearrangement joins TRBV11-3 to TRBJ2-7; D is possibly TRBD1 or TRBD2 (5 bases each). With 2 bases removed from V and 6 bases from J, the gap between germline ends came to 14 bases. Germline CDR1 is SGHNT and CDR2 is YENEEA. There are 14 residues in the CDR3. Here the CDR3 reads CASSLTQGEREQYF. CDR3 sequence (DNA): TGTGCCAGCAGCTTAACCCAAGGGGAGCGCGAGCAGTACTTC.

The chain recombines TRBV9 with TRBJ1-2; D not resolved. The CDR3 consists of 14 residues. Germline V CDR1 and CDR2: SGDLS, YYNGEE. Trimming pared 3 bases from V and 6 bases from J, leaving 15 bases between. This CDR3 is CASSAGNRVDGYTF. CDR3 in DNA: TGTGCCAGCAGCGCCGGGAACCGAGTTGATGGCTACACCTTC.

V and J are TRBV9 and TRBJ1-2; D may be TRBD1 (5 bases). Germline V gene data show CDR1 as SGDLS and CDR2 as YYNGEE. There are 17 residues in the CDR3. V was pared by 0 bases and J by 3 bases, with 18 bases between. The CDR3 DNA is TGTGCCAGCAGCGTAGAATTGGGGCAGCCGGGCGACTATGGCTACACCTTC. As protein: CASSVELGQPGDYGYTF.

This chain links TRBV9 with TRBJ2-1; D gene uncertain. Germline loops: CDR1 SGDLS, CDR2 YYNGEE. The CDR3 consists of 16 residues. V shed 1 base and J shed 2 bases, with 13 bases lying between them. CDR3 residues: CASSVFDLPTYNEQFF. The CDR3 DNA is TGTGCCAGCAGCGTATTCGACCTACCTACCTACAATGAGCAGTTCTTC.

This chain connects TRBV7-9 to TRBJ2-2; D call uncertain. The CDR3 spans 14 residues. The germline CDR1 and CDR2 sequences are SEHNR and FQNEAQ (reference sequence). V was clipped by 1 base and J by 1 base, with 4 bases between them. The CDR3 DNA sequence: TGTGCCAGCAGCTTAGGCCAGAACACCGGGGAGCTGTTTTTT. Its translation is CASSLGQNTGELFF.

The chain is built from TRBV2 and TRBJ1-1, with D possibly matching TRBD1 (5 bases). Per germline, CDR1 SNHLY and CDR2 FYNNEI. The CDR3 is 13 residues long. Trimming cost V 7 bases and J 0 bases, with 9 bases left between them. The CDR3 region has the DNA TGTGCCAGCAATTGGGGCGTGAACACTGAAGCTTTCTTT. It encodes CASNWGVNTEAFF.

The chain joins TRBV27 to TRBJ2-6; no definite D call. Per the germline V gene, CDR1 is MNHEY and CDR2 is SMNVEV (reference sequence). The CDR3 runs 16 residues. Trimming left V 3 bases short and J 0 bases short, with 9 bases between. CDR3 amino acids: CASSLIVGSGANVLTF. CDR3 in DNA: TGTGCCAGCAGTTTGATCGTGGGCTCTGGGGCCAACGTCCTGACTTTC.

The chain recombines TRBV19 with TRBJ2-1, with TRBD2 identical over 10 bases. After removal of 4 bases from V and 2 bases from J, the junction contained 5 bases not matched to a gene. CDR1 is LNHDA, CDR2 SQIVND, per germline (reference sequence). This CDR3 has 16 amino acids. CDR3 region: CASSNSGRPPYNEQFF. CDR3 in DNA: TGTGCCAGTAGTAATAGCGGGAGGCCACCCTACAATGAGCAGTTCTTC.

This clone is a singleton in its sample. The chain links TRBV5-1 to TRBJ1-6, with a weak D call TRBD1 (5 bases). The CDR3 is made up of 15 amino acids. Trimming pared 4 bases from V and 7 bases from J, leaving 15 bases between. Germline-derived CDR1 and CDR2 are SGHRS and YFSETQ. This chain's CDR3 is CASSPQGLDNSPLHF. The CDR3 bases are TGCGCCAGCAGCCCTCAGGGTCTCGACAATTCACCCCTCCACTTT.

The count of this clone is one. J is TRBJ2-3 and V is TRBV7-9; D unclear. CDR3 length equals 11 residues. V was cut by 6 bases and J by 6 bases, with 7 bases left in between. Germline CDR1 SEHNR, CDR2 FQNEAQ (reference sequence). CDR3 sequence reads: CASSPIDTQYF. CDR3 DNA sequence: TGTGCCAGCAGTCCCATTGATACGCAGTATTTT.

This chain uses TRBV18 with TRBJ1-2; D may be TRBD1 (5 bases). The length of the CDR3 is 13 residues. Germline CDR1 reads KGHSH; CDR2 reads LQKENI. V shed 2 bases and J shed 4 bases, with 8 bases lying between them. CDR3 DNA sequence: TGTGCCAGCTCACCAGACAGTAGCTATGGCTACACCTTC. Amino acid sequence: CASSPDSSYGYTF.

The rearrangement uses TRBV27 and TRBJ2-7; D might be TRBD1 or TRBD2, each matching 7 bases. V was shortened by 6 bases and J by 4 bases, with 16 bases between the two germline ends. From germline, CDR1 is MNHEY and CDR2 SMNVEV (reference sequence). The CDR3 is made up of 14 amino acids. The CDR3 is CASRSGGALYEQYF. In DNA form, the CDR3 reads TGTGCCAGCAGGTCAGGGGGGGCTCTATACGAGCAGTACTTC.